A single sample gave rise to the 13 T cell receptor beta chains below, sequenced in a study of T-cell memory formation after mild COVID-19. MiXCR, run by TCRdb on the 5' RACE reads, gives a single entry per CDR3 protein. The data contain under 300,000 distinct CDR3 sequences, about 15% of them singletons. Specimen: PBMCs or a T cell subset sorted from them (not recorded which). The receptors here all came from a man in his late teens or twenties who had mild COVID-19 (a few samples of this study predate the infection). Cell type and time point are not known.

This clonotype was found a few times. The chain is built from TRBV5-1 and TRBJ2-3, with a weak D call TRBD2 (5 bases). CDR3 length equals 16 residues. Germline CDR1 is SGHRS and CDR2 is YFSETQ. Trimming pared 1 base from V and 1 base from J, leaving 13 bases between. Here the CDR3 reads CASSLPSGARTDTQYF. CDR3 sequence (DNA): TGCGCCAGCAGCTTGCCCAGCGGCGCCCGCACAGATACGCAGTATTTT.

The chain links TRBV12-3 or TRBV12-4 to TRBJ2-3; 8 positions agree with TRBD2. The CDR3 spans 14 residues. Trimming at V came to 4 bases and at J to 5 bases, leaving 5 bases not matched to a gene. CDR3 amino acids: CASSSGGPEDTQYF. The CDR3 DNA sequence: TGTGCCAGCAGTTCGGGGGGGCCGGAAGATACGCAGTATTTT.

The chain combines TRBV19 with TRBJ1-4; TRBD1 might be the D (5 bases). With 6 bases removed from V and 2 bases from J, the gap between germline ends came to 13 bases. CDR1 is LNHDA and CDR2 is SQIVND in the germline V gene (reference sequence). CDR3 length: 15 amino acids. CDR3 coding DNA: TGTGCCAGTAGACGTCAGGGAGAGACTAATGAAAAACTGTTTTTT. This translates into CASRRQGETNEKLFF.

V gene TRBV20-1 combines with J gene TRBJ1-2; 10 bases are a match to TRBD1. V lost 3 bases and J lost 8; bases outside the gene matches: 6. The germline CDR1 and CDR2 sequences are DFQATT and SNEGSKA (reference sequence). This CDR3 has 13 amino acids. CDR3 amino acids: CSARPGQGTGYTF. CDR3 in DNA: TGCAGTGCTAGGCCGGGACAGGGGACCGGCTACACCTTC.

Only a few counts were recorded for this clonotype. This chain connects TRBV18 to TRBJ2-1; the match to TRBD2 covers 9 bases. CDR3 length: 15 amino acids. V was pared by 3 bases and J by 6 bases, with 6 bases of the junction left unmatched. Germline CDR1 KGHSH, CDR2 LQKENI. The CDR3 DNA sequence: TGTGCCAGCTCACCTCCTGGAGCGGGGGGCAATGAGCAGTTCTTC. It yields the protein CASSPPGAGGNEQFF.

This clonotype has just a few counts. The chain joins TRBV7-6 to TRBJ2-1, with 10 bases fitting TRBD2. With 5 bases clipped from V and 7 bases from J, the junction kept 8 bases outside the gene matches. From germline, CDR1 is SGHVS and CDR2 FNYEAQ. This CDR3 has 15 amino acids. The CDR3 DNA is TGTGCCAGCAGCCTCAGCGGGGGGGCGAGTAATGAGCAGTTCTTC. Translated, it gives CASSLSGGASNEQFF.

The chain employs TRBV7-2 and TRBJ2-1; D call uncertain. Trimming cost V 1 base and J 7 bases, with 8 bases left between them. Germline V gene lookup returns CDR1 SGHTA and CDR2 FQGNSA. This CDR3 is built from 13 residues. Here the CDR3 reads CASSLVVRNEQFF. The CDR3 coding sequence is TGTGCCAGCAGCTTAGTTGTCCGGAATGAGCAGTTCTTC.

The J gene is TRBJ2-1, the V gene TRBV11-3, with 8 bases identical to TRBD2. This CDR3 is built from 16 residues. Germline values: CDR1 SGHNT, CDR2 YENEEA. V gave up 2 bases and J gave up 9 bases; unmatched junction bases: 12. As DNA, the CDR3 is TGTGCCAGCAGCTTATACGGGGGGGCCGAGTTCACTGAGCAGTTCTTC. It specifies CASSLYGGAEFTEQFF.

This clonotype was seen only a few times. The V and J genes are TRBV5-5 and TRBJ1-4; D is ambiguous. V gave up 4 bases and J gave up 7 bases, with 11 bases separating them. CDR3 size: 13 residues. Looked up from germline, CDR1 is SGHKS and CDR2 is YYEKEE (reference sequence). The CDR3 protein is CASSLAQPEKLFF. The CDR3 DNA follows: TGTGCCAGCAGCCTCGCCCAGCCTGAAAAACTGTTTTTT.

A few counts support this clonotype. J is TRBJ1-1 and V is TRBV12-3 or TRBV12-4; the D is unclear. Trimming took off 0 bases at V and 8 bases at J, with 10 bases between the two ends. The CDR3 is 13 residues long. The chain's CDR3 is CASSLARRAEAFF. Written as DNA, the CDR3 is TGTGCCAGCAGTTTAGCGCGGAGGGCAGAAGCTTTCTTT.

At least ten counts were recorded for this clonotype. This chain uses TRBV7-2 with TRBJ2-7, with D perhaps matching TRBD1 or TRBD2 (6 bases each). In germline, CDR1 is SGHTA, CDR2 FQGNSA. V was clipped by 5 bases and J by 1 base, with 12 bases between them. The CDR3 is 14 residues long. The CDR3 protein is CASSPGATSYEQYF. The CDR3 nucleotides are TGTGCCAGCAGCCCGGGGGCCACGTCCTACGAGCAGTACTTC.

This chain uses TRBV5-1 with TRBJ2-5; 10 bases line up with TRBD2. This CDR3 has 15 residues. J lost 5 bases, V lost 3 bases, and 7 bases had no gene match. CDR1 SGHRS and CDR2 YFSETQ come from the germline V gene. Here the CDR3 DNA reads TGCGCCAGCAGCTCAGCCGGGACTAGCGACGAGACCCAGTACTTC. This gives the protein CASSSAGTSDETQYF.

This clonotype was counted a single time. The chain joins TRBV18 to TRBJ1-1; D is unresolved. Germline loops: CDR1 KGHSH, CDR2 LQKENI. This CDR3 is 14 amino acids long. The V and J ends lost 1 base and 6 bases respectively, with 12 bases between them. The CDR3 spells CASSPQGSGAEAFF. The CDR3, as DNA: TGTGCCAGCTCACCACAGGGCAGTGGAGCTGAAGCTTTCTTT.